The next 22 T cell receptor beta chains were all read from a single sample in a study of Ad26.COV2.S vaccination and SARS-CoV-2 variants. Produced via immunoSEQ multiplex PCR; TCRdb's table is partial and in-frame only. The table has 350,000 to 400,000 clones, approximately 91% seen once; the top ten hold 3.5%. The sample's treatment: about 20 received Ad26.COV2.S at low or high dose, single or two shots; roughly five received placebo; per-sample allocation not given. The study sampled participants on day 63 after the first vaccine or placebo injection. Source: peripheral blood, taken in a trial of Ad26.COV2.S vaccine versus placebo. The receptors derive from a person aged 18-60 years who received the Ad26.COV2.S COVID-19 vaccine or a placebo.

The chain joins TRBV5-4 to TRBJ2-3; unclear D gene. CDR1 is SGHNT and CDR2 is YYREEE in the germline V gene (reference sequence). Trimming took off 2 bases at V and 1 base at J, with 11 bases between the two ends. The CDR3 runs 15 residues. Here the CDR3 reads CASSLTRRGTDTQYF. CDR3 sequence (DNA): TGTGCCAGCAGCTTAACGCGACGGGGCACAGATACGCAGTATTTT.

Here the CDR3 DNA reads TGCGCCAGCAGCGTCGGGGCGAATAGCAATCAGCCCCAGCATTTT. Translation gives CASSVGANSNQPQHF. This chain uses TRBV10-2 with TRBJ1-5, with a possible D match to TRBD1 (5 bases). The CDR3 extends over 15 amino acids. Germline V CDR1 and CDR2: WSHSY, SAAADI. Trimming shortened V by 6 bases and J by 0 bases, and 12 bases separated the two germline ends.

The rearrangement uses TRBV19 and TRBJ2-4, with D unclear. V lost 3 bases to trimming and J lost 1 base, with 10 bases between them. This CDR3 is built from 15 residues. Germline V gene sequence: CDR1 LNHDA, CDR2 SQIVND (reference sequence). CDR3 DNA: TGTGCCAGTAGTATTTCTTGGGGTGCCAAAAACATTCAGTACTTC. Translating it yields CASSISWGAKNIQYF.

V and J are TRBV7-6 and TRBJ2-1; tentatively, D is TRBD1 or TRBD2 (5 bases each). The germline V gene has CDR1 SGHVS and CDR2 FNYEAQ. The CDR3 has 15 amino acids. The V end lost 10 bases, the J end lost 8 bases, and 24 bases lay between the germline ends. CDR3 sequence (DNA): TGTGCCACGTCCGGGGCCCTAGCAACATCGGATGAGCAGTTCTTC. Translated, it gives CATSGALATSDEQFF.

The J gene is TRBJ1-5, the V gene TRBV2; perhaps TRBD1 as D (5 bases). CDR1 is SNHLY, CDR2 FYNNEI, per germline. V was trimmed by 8 bases and J by 4 bases, leaving 12 bases between them. The CDR3 is 13 residues long. The CDR3 here is CASGRQTNQPQHF. The CDR3 DNA reads TGTGCCAGCGGAAGACAGACTAATCAGCCCCAGCATTTT. Variable domain in full (rest from reference TRBV2 and TRBJ1-5): EPEVTQTPSHQVTQMGQEVILRCVPISNHLYFYWYRQILGQKVEFLVSFYNNEISEKSEIFDDQFSVERPDGSNFTLKIRSTKLEDSAMYFCASGRQTNQPQHFGDGTRLSIL.

This chain links TRBV7-2 with TRBJ1-5; D gene unclear. Germline V gene lookup returns CDR1 SGHTA and CDR2 FQGNSA. CDR3 length: 16 residues. V was clipped by 5 bases and J by 0 bases, with 14 bases between them. The CDR3: CASSPYIHDSNQPQHF. As DNA, the CDR3 is TGTGCCAGCAGCCCCTACATCCACGATAGCAATCAGCCCCAGCATTTT.

This chain links TRBV5-1 with TRBJ2-7; 11 bases line up with TRBD2. The CDR3 loop spans 15 amino acids. The germline CDR1 and CDR2 sequences are SGHRS and YFSETQ. With 7 bases clipped from V and 4 bases from J, the junction kept 10 bases outside the gene matches. The CDR3, as DNA: TGCGCCAGCCAAGCACAGACTAGCGGGGTTTACGAGCAGTACTTC. It specifies CASQAQTSGVYEQYF.

This chain uses TRBV6-1 with TRBJ1-6; 8 bases are a match to TRBD1. V lost 3 bases to trimming and J lost 6 bases; unmatched junction nucleotides: 4. The CDR3 totals 15 residues. Germline CDR1 is MNHNS and CDR2 is SASEGT. The CDR3 nucleotides are TGTGCCAGCAGTGATCCGGGACAGGTTAATTCACCCCTCCACTTT. This sequence encodes CASSDPGQVNSPLHF.

V and J are TRBV20-1 and TRBJ1-1, with no clear D. The V end lost 6 bases, the J end lost 1 base, and 3 bases lay between the germline ends. Germline V gene lookup returns CDR1 DFQATT and CDR2 SNEGSKA (reference sequence). The CDR3 totals 10 residues. Here the CDR3 DNA reads TGCAGTGCAGCGAACACTGAAGCTTTCTTT. Translated, it gives CSAANTEAFF.

The chain recombines TRBV29-1 with TRBJ1-2; D is unclear. Trimming left V 5 bases short and J 5 bases short, with 15 bases between. CDR1 is SQVTM, CDR2 ANQGSEA, per germline. The CDR3 runs to 13 residues. The CDR3 DNA follows: TGCAGCGTTTCAGGTGCAGACTCATATGGCTACACCTTC. Protein: CSVSGADSYGYTF.

This clone has a single count. The chain is built from TRBV2 and TRBJ1-2, with D hard to call. V was shortened by 7 bases and J by 2 bases, with 8 bases between the two germline ends. From germline, CDR1 is SNHLY and CDR2 FYNNEI. The CDR3 spans 12 residues. The CDR3 loop reads CASKTDNYGYTF. CDR3 bases: TGTGCCAGCAAAACGGACAACTATGGCTACACCTTC.

This chain joins TRBV28 and TRBJ1-2; TRBD1 might be the D (5 bases). Germline V CDR1 and CDR2: MDHEN, SYDVKM. The V end was cut by 6 bases, the J end by 4 bases, with 12 bases between. This CDR3 is 13 amino acids long. The CDR3 DNA sequence: TGTGCCAGCAGCTCTTTGGGGGGCTATGGCTACACCTTC. Translated: CASSSLGGYGYTF.

The chain uses TRBV6-5 and TRBJ1-1; D might be TRBD1 (5 bases). Germline values: CDR1 MNHEY, CDR2 SVGAGI. V lost 5 bases and J 0 bases, leaving 10 bases between the germline ends. This CDR3 is 14 amino acids long. CDR3 bases: TGTGCCAGCAGTCAGGGTTTAGTGAACACTGAAGCTTTCTTT. Amino acids: CASSQGLVNTEAFF.

The CDR3 reads CASSEGTWTGVHEQYF. Here the CDR3 DNA reads TGTGCCAGCAGTGAAGGAACTTGGACAGGGGTCCACGAGCAGTACTTC. This rearrangement joins TRBV6-4 to TRBJ2-7, with 9 bases aligning to TRBD1. Per germline, CDR1 MRHNA and CDR2 SNTAGT. CDR3 length: 16 amino acids. Losses at the gene ends were 3 bases for V and 5 bases for J; bases not matched to a gene: 11.

This chain uses TRBV10-2 with TRBJ1-5, with D perhaps matching TRBD1 (5 bases). V gave up 3 bases and J gave up 5 bases, with 8 bases separating them. This CDR3 is 13 amino acids long. The germline gives CDR1 WSHSY, CDR2 SAAADI. As DNA, the CDR3 is TGCGCCAGCAGTGATGGGGGGGATCAGCCCCAGCATTTT. Its translation is CASSDGGDQPQHF.

This clone was seen more than once but under ten times. The chain combines TRBV5-1 with TRBJ2-5; D is ambiguous. Between the trimmed V and J ends, which lost 0 bases and 2 bases, there was a span of 8 bases. CDR1 is SGHRS and CDR2 is YFSETQ in the germline V gene. This CDR3 region has 14 residues. CDR3 nucleotides: TGCGCCAGCAGCTTGGTGGCAGTTCAAGAGACCCAGTACTTC. This gives the protein CASSLVAVQETQYF.

The V call is TRBV13, the J call TRBJ2-5, with TRBD2 matching over 9 bases. Germline CDR1 reads PRHDT; CDR2 reads FYEKMQ (reference sequence). V shed 2 bases and J 4 bases; nucleotides not matched to a gene: 11. This CDR3 has 17 amino acids. CDR3 sequence (DNA): TGTGCCAGCAGCTTATTCCGGGGCGGGGGGGCCCCAGAGACCCAGTACTTC. This translates into CASSLFRGGGAPETQYF. Drawing the rest from reference TRBV13 and TRBJ2-5, the complete variable domain is AAGVIQSPRHLIKEKRETATLKCYPIPRHDTVYWYQQGPGQDPQFLISFYEKMQSDKGSIPDRFSAQQFSDYHSELNMSSLELGDSALYFCASSLFRGGGAPETQYFGPGTRLLVL.

The chain recombines TRBV19 with TRBJ2-6; TRBD2 might be the D (6 bases). The germline CDR1 and CDR2 sequences are LNHDA and SQIVND (reference sequence). The length of the CDR3 is 17 residues. Trimming stripped 6 bases from V and 0 bases from J, with 15 bases between. The CDR3 loop reads CASSQRGSSSGANVLTF. The CDR3 bases are TGTGCCAGTAGCCAACGGGGGTCGAGCTCTGGGGCCAACGTCCTGACTTTC.

V usage is TRBV20-1 and J usage is TRBJ2-5, with 7 bases aligning to TRBD1. V shed 3 bases and J 3 bases; nucleotides not matched to a gene: 7. The germline gives CDR1 DFQATT, CDR2 SNEGSKA (reference sequence). The CDR3 extends over 14 amino acids. This chain's CDR3 is CSASIGTAKETQYF. CDR3 in DNA: TGCAGTGCTAGTATCGGGACAGCCAAAGAGACCCAGTACTTC.

The chain combines TRBV4-1 with TRBJ2-1; D not resolved. V lost 5 bases, J lost 4 bases, and 18 bases lay in between. CDR1 and CDR2 (germline): MGHRA, YSYEKL. The CDR3 totals 16 residues. The CDR3 loop reads CASSSLPVVAYNEQFF. The CDR3 nucleotides read TGCGCCAGCAGCTCATTACCTGTCGTCGCTTACAATGAGCAGTTCTTC.

V gene TRBV18 combines with J gene TRBJ1-1; 7 bases are shared with TRBD1. There are 15 residues in the CDR3. With V trimmed by 2 bases and J by 4 bases, 7 bases remained unmatched. The germline CDR1 and CDR2 sequences are KGHSH and LQKENI. This chain's CDR3 is CASSPSTGMGTEAFF. For the CDR3, the DNA is TGTGCCAGCTCACCATCGACAGGGATGGGCACTGAAGCTTTCTTT. The whole variable domain, filled in from reference TRBV18 and TRBJ1-1, reads NAGVMQNPRHLVRRRGQEARLRCSPMKGHSHVYWYRQLPEEGLKFMVYLQKENIIDESGMPKERFSAEFPKEGPSILRIQQVVRGDSAAYFCASSPSTGMGTEAFFGQGTRLTVV.

The chain recombines TRBV27 with TRBJ1-6, with D possibly TRBD1 on 5 matching bases. The V gene's germline CDR1 is MNHEY and CDR2 SMNVEV (reference sequence). This CDR3 contains 16 residues. V lost 0 bases to trimming and J lost 8 bases, with 14 bases between them. As DNA, the CDR3 is TGTGCCAGCAGTTTATCGTATCCAGGGATCCATTCACCCCTCCACTTT. Protein: CASSLSYPGIHSPLHF.